This is a list of T cell receptor beta chains from one sample in a study of CD8 T cells in ankylosing spondylitis. TCRdb re-analysed the 5' RACE reads in MiXCR, keeping a single row per CDR3 protein. The table records roughly 130,000 distinct CDR3 sequences, about 7% of them present only once. Specimen: blood, either unsorted or a sorted T cell fraction (not recorded which). These receptor sequences come from a male donor with ankylosing spondylitis or in good health (not recorded which). The CDR3 runs from the conserved cysteine through the conserved F or W. The D gene is left open where the match is weak. The size field is filled for only some rows; it gives once, few, many or a size class.

12	many	TRBV7-2	TRBJ1-5	-	CASSLDHQPQHF	TGTGCCAGCAGCCTGGACCATCAGCCCCAGCATTTT
12	-	TRBV12-3/TRBV12-4	TRBJ1-5	-	CASSSNGGGVHF	TGTGCCAGCAGCTCCAACGGGGGGGGCGTGCATTTT
13	few	TRBV20-1	TRBJ2-7	TRBD2	CSARLAGGSEQYF	TGCAGTGCCAGACTAGCGGGAGGGAGCGAGCAGTACTTC
16	many	TRBV6-5	TRBJ2-2	-	CASSSPGTTNTGELFF	TGTGCCAGCAGTTCCCCCGGGACAACGAACACCGGGGAGCTGTTTTTT
11	many	TRBV5-6	TRBJ2-7	-	CASSTGMEQYF	TGTGCCAGCAGCACAGGTATGGAGCAGTACTTC
16	many	TRBV20-1	TRBJ2-5	-	CSARDTRTEDVGTQYF	TGCAGTGCTAGAGATACAAGGACAGAAGACGTCGGGACCCAGTACTTC
18	-	TRBV4-1	TRBJ2-1	TRBD1	CASSQGGWTGGFGNEQFF	TGCGCCAGCAGCCAAGGGGGATGGACAGGGGGTTTCGGAAATGAGCAGTTCTTC
17	many	TRBV20-1	TRBJ2-1	TRBD1	CSARRQGARGSYNEQFF	TGCAGTGCTAGAAGACAGGGGGCGCGAGGATCCTACAATGAGCAGTTCTTC
14	many	TRBV5-1	TRBJ2-7	TRBD2	CASTTREASGEQYF	TGCGCCAGCACCACACGTGAGGCTAGCGGAGAGCAGTACTTC
15	many	TRBV2	TRBJ1-5	-	CASSSQGVSNQPQHF	TGTGCCAGCAGTTCTCAGGGCGTCAGCAATCAGCCCCAGCATTTT
15	many	TRBV20-1	TRBJ2-2	-	CSAHVGYGGTGELFF	TGCAGTGCCCACGTCGGCTACGGAGGCACCGGGGAGCTGTTTTTT
13	many	TRBV6-2/TRBV6-3	TRBJ2-1	-	CASSPWGPSEQFF	TGTGCCAGCAGCCCCTGGGGGCCTTCTGAGCAGTTCTTC
18	many	TRBV7-6	TRBJ2-1	TRBD2	CASSLSSGGPSSYNEQFF	TGTGCCAGCAGCTTAAGCAGCGGGGGGCCGAGCTCCTACAATGAGCAGTTCTTC
15	many	TRBV4-3	TRBJ2-1	TRBD2	CASSQELAGVSEQFF	TGCGCCAGCAGCCAAGAGCTAGCGGGAGTAAGTGAGCAGTTCTTC
15	-	TRBV7-9	TRBJ2-4	-	CASSLATLAKNIQYF	TGTGCCAGCAGCTTAGCGACTCTAGCCAAAAACATTCAGTACTTC
12	many	TRBV10-2	TRBJ2-1	-	CASSGQGNEQFF	TGCGCCAGCAGTGGCCAGGGAAATGAGCAGTTCTTC
13	many	TRBV20-1	TRBJ2-2	-	CSAPDRLAGELFF	TGCAGTGCTCCAGATCGACTGGCCGGGGAGCTGTTTTTT
16	many	TRBV4-1	TRBJ1-4	TRBD1	CASSQDRGQGYEKLFF	TGCGCCAGCAGCCAAGATAGGGGACAGGGGTATGAAAAACTGTTTTTT
14	few	TRBV5-5	TRBJ2-1	-	CASSRWGYNNEQFF	TGTGCCAGCAGCCGGTGGGGTTATAACAATGAGCAGTTCTTC
15	many	TRBV29-1	TRBJ2-7	TRBD2	CSVKPGTSSSYEQYF	TGCAGCGTCAAGCCCGGGACTAGCTCCTCCTACGAGCAGTACTTC
14	few	TRBV7-3	TRBJ2-7	-	CASSLSHPPYEQYF	TGTGCCAGCAGCTTATCCCATCCGCCTTACGAGCAGTACTTC
14	many	TRBV7-9	TRBJ1-6	-	CASSRGSQFSPLHF	TGTGCCAGCAGCCGAGGGTCCCAATTTTCACCCCTCCACTTT